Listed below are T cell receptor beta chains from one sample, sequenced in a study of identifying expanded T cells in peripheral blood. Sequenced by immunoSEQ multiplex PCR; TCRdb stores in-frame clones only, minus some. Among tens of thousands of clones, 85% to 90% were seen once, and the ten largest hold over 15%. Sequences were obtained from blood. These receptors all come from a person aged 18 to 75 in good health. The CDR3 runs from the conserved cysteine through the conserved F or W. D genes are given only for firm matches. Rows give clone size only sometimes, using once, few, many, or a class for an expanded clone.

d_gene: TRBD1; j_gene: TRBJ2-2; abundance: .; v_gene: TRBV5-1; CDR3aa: CASSPQGARLAGELFF; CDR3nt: TGCGCCAGCAGCCCCCAGGGGGCGCGACTAGCCGGGGAGCTGTTTTTT
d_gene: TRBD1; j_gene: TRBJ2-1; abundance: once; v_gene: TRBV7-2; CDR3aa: CASSLLTGIIYEQFF; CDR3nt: TGTGCCAGCAGCTTACTGACAGGGATAATCTATGAGCAGTTCTTC
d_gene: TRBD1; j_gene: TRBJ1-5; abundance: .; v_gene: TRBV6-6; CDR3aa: CASSYHQGASNQPQHF; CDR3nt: TGTGCCAGCAGTTACCACCAGGGGGCTAGCAATCAGCCCCAGCATTTT
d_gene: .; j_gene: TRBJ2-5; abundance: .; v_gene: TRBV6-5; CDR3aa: CASREDSETQYF; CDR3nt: TGTGCCAGCAGGGAGGATTCGGAGACCCAGTACTTC
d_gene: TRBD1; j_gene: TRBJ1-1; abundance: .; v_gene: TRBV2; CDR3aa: CASRDRQGNTEAFF; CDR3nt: TGTGCCAGCAGGGACCGACAGGGAAACACTGAAGCTTTCTTT
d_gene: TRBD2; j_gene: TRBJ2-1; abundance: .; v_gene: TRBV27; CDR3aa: CASSPGTSGLDEQFF; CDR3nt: TGTGCCAGCAGTCCCGGGACTAGCGGGTTGGATGAGCAGTTCTTC
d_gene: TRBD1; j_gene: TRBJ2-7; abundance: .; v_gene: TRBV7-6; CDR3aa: CASSLVPGQPNLGYEQYF; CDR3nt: TGTGCCAGCAGCTTAGTCCCGGGACAGCCTAATCTGGGGTACGAGCAGTACTTC
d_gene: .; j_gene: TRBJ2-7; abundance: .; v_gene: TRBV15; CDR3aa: CATSRDGQTYEQYF; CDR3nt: TGTGCCACCAGCAGAGATGGTCAGACCTACGAGCAGTACTTC
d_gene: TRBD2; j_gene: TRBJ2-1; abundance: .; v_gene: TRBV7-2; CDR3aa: CASSAGGPYNEQFF; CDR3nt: TGTGCCAGCAGCGCGGGGGGGCCCTACAATGAGCAGTTCTTC
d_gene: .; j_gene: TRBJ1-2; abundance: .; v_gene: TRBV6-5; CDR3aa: CASSYLGDGYTF; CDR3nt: TGTGCCAGCAGTTACCTGGGGGATGGCTACACCTTC
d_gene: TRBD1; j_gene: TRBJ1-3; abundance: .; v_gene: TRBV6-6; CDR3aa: CASSYAGTGGNTIYF; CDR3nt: TGTGCCAGCAGTTACGCCGGGACAGGGGGAAACACCATATATTTT
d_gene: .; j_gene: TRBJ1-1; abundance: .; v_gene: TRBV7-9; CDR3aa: CASSLAGGVNTEAFF; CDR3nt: TGTGCCAGCAGCTTAGCGGGAGGGGTGAACACTGAAGCTTTCTTT
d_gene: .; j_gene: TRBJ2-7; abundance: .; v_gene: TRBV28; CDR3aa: CASSLWDMGSYEQYF; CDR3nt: TGTGCCAGCAGTTTATGGGACATGGGCTCCTACGAGCAGTACTTC
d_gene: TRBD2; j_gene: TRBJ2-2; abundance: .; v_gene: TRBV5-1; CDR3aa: CASTQSGGNTGELFF; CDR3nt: TGCGCCAGCACTCAGAGCGGGGGGAACACCGGGGAGCTGTTTTTT
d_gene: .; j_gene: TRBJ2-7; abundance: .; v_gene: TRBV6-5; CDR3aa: CASSQGERRQYF; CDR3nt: TGTGCCAGCAGCCAAGGGGAGCGTAGGCAGTACTTC
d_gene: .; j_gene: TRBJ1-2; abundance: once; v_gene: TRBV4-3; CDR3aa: CASSRGSYGYTF; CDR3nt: TGCGCCAGCAGCCGAGGATCCTATGGCTACACCTTC
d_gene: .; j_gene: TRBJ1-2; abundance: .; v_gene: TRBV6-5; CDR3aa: CASSYREDYGYTF; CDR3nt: TGTGCCAGCAGTTACAGGGAGGACTATGGCTACACCTTC
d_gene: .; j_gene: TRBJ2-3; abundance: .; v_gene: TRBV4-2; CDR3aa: CASSQERGLARADTQYF; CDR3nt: TGTGCCAGCAGCCAAGAGCGAGGGCTAGCGAGGGCAGATACGCAGTATTTT
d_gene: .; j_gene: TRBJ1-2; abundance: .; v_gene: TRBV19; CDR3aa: CASKGPPGGYTF; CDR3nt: TGTGCCAGTAAGGGTCCCCCCGGGGGCTACACCTTC
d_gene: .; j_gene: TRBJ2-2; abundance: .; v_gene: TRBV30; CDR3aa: CAWSTEERYVGELFF; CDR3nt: TGTGCCTGGAGTACAGAAGAGAGATACGTCGGGGAGCTGTTTTTT
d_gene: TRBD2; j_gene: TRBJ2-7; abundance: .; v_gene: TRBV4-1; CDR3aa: CASSQEGRGNGWYEQYF; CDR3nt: TGCGCCAGCAGCCAAGAAGGGAGGGGCAATGGTTGGTACGAGCAGTACTTC
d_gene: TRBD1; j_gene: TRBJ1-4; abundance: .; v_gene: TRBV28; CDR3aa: CASSGSGTGTEKLFF; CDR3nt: TGTGCCAGCAGTGGATCCGGGACAGGAACTGAAAAACTGTTTTTT
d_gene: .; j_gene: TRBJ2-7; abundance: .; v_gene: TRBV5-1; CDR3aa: CASSLSDFHTYEQYF; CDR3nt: TGCGCCAGCAGCTTGTCCGACTTCCACACGTACGAGCAGTACTTC
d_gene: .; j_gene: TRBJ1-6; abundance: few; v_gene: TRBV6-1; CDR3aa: CASSDRPGAGNSPLHF; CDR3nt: TGTGCCAGCAGTGACCGGCCGGGCGCGGGGAATTCACCCCTCCACTTT
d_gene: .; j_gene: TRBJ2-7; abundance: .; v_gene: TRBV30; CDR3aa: CAWSVGGYEQYF; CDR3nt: TGTGCCTGGAGTGTTGGAGGGTATGAGCAGTACTTC
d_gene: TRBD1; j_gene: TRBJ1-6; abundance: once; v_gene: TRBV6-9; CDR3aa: CASSYSPQGGSPLHF; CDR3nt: TGTGCCAGCAGTTATAGTCCCCAGGGGGGTTCACCCCTCCACTTT
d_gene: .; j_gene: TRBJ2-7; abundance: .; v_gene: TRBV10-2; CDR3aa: CASSDTIYEQYF; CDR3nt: TGCGCCAGCAGTGACACTATCTACGAGCAGTACTTC
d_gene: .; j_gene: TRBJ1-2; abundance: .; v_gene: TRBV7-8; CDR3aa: CASSLAPFDGYTF; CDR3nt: TGTGCCAGCAGCTTAGCGCCGTTCGATGGCTACACCTTC
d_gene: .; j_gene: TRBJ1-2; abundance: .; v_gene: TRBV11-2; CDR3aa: CASSRDWGTTNYGYTF; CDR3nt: TGTGCCAGCAGCCGCGATTGGGGAACGACTAACTATGGCTACACCTTC
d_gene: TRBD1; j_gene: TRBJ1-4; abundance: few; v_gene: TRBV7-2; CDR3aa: CASSFQGADNEKLFF; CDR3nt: TGTGCCAGCAGCTTCCAGGGGGCTGATAATGAAAAACTGTTTTTT
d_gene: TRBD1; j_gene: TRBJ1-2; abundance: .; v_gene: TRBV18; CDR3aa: CASSPGQNYGYTF; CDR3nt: TGTGCCAGCTCACCGGGACAGAACTATGGCTACACCTTC
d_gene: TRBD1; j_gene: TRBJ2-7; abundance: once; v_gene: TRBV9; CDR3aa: CASSARQGPRGEQYF; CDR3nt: TGTGCCAGCAGCGCCCGACAGGGCCCCAGGGGGGAGCAGTACTTC
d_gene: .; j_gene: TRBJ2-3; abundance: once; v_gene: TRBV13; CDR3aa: CASSLNPGLLQYF; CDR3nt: TGTGCCAGCAGCTTAAATCCGGGACTGCTACAGTATTTT
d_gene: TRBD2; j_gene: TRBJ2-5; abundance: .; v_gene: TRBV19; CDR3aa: CASTPTSGGTQYF; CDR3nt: TGTGCCAGTACCCCGACTAGCGGGGGGACCCAGTACTTC
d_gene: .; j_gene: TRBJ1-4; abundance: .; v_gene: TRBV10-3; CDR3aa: CAIGRVDEKLFF; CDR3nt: TGTGCCATCGGCAGGGTGGATGAAAAACTGTTTTTT
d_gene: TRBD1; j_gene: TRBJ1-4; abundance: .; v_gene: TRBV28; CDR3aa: CASRPTGGGADEKLFF; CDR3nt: TGTGCCAGCAGACCGACAGGGGGCGGTGCGGATGAAAAACTGTTTTTT
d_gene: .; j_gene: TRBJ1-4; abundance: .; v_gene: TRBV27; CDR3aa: CASSLFWSREATNEKLFF; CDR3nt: TGTGCCAGCAGTTTATTCTGGTCCAGGGAAGCAACTAATGAAAAACTGTTTTTT
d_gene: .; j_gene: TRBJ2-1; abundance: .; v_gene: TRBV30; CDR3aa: CAWSSQAEEQFF; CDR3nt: TGTGCCTGGAGTTCCCAGGCAGAAGAGCAGTTCTTC
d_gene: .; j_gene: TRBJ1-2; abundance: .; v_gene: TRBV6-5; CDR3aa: CASSYSSQGGYGYTF; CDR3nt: TGTGCCAGCAGTTACTCGAGTCAGGGAGGCTATGGCTACACCTTC
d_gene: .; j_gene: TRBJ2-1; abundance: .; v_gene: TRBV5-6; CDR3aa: CASSLQVFSRSSYNEQFF; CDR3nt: TGTGCCAGCAGCTTGCAGGTGTTTAGCCGATCCTCCTACAATGAGCAGTTCTTC
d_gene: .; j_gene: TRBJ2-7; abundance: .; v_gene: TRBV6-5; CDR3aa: CASIPDGSYEQYF; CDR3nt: TGTGCCAGCATCCCGGACGGATCCTACGAGCAGTACTTC
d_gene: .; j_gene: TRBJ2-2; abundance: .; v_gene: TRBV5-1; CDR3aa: CASSLVGSTGELFF; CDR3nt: TGCGCCAGCAGCTTGGTTGGCAGCACCGGGGAGCTGTTTTTT
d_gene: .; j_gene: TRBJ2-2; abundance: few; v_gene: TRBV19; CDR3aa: CARHASRGSNTGELFF; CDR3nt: TGTGCCAGACATGCGTCGCGGGGTTCGAACACCGGGGAGCTGTTTTTT
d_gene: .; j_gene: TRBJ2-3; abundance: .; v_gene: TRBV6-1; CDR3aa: CASSDSPGDGTDTQYF; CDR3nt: TGTGCCAGCAGTGACAGCCCGGGGGATGGCACAGATACGCAGTATTTT
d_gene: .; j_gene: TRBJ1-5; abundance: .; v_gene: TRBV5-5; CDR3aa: CASSSDTGGQPQHF; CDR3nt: TGTGCCAGCAGCTCCGACACGGGCGGGCAGCCCCAGCATTTT
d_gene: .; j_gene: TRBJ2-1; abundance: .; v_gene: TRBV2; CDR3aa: CAGSYFDEQFF; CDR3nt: TGTGCCGGGAGCTATTTCGATGAGCAGTTCTTC
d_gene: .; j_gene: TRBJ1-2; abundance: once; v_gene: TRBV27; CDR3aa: CASSLAVGGYYGYTF; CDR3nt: TGTGCCAGCAGTTTAGCTGTTGGCGGGTACTATGGCTACACCTTC
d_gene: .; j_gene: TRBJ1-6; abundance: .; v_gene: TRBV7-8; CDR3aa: CASSPRDSVSPLHF; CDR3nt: TGTGCCAGCAGCCCCCGAGACAGTGTTTCACCCCTCCACTTT
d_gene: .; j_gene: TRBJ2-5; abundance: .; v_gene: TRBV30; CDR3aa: CAWNRQESSQETQYF; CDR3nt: TGTGCCTGGAACCGACAGGAGTCCTCCCAAGAGACCCAGTACTTC